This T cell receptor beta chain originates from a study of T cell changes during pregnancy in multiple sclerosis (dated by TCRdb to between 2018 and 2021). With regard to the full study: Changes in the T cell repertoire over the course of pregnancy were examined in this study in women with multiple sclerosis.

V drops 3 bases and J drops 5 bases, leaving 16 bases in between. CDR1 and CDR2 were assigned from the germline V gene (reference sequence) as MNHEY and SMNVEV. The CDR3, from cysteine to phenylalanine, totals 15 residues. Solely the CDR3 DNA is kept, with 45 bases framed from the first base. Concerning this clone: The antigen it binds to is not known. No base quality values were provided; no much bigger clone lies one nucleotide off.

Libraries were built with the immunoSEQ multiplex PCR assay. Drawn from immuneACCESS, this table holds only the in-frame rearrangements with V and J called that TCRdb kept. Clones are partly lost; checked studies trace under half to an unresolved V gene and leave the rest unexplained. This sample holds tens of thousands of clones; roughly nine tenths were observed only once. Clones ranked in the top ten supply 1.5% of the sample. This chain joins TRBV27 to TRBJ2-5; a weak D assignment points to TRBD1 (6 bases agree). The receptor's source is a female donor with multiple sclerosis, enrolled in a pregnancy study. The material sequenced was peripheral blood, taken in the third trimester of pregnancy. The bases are TGTGCCAGCAGTTTCAACAGGGACGGCAGTGAGACCCAGTACTTC. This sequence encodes CASSFNRDGSETQYF.